These T cell receptor beta chains were read from a single sample in a study of CD8 T cells in ankylosing spondylitis. TCRdb independently ran MiXCR on the 5' RACE reads; one entry per CDR3 protein. The profile covers a few hundred thousand distinct CDR3 sequences, with about a sixth appearing a single time and 40% to 50% taken by the ten largest. Material for sequencing was blood, either unsorted or a sorted T cell fraction (not recorded which). Receptors originate from a male donor with ankylosing spondylitis. Each CDR3 is given with its conserved first and last residue. The D gene is left open where the match is weak. Some rows mark clone size as missing; the rest say once, few, many or name a class of expanded clone.

D gene	J gene	V gene	CDR3 length	clone size	CDR3 DNA	CDR3 protein
NA	TRBJ2-7	TRBV29-1	13	few	TGCAGCGTTGAGTTGGGCGCCCCCTACGAGCAGTACTTC	CSVELGAPYEQYF
NA	TRBJ1-5	TRBV7-9	16	few	TGTGCCAGCAGCCCCTCTGAGAGCGGAGGAAATCAGCCCCAGCATTTT	CASSPSESGGNQPQHF
TRBD1	TRBJ2-1	TRBV7-6	16	NA	TGTGCCAGCAGCTTAGGTCATGGGACAGGGGGTTATGAGCAGTTCTTC	CASSLGHGTGGYEQFF
NA	TRBJ2-6	TRBV13	17	NA	TGTGCCAGCAGCTTAGACGCCCAGAGCTCTGGGGCCAACGTCCTGACTTTC	CASSLDAQSSGANVLTF
NA	TRBJ1-1	TRBV5-1	13	many	TGCGCCAGCAGCTCGGGACAAAACACTGAAGCTTTCTTT	CASSSGQNTEAFF
NA	TRBJ1-2	TRBV12-3/TRBV12-4	13	NA	TGTGCCAGCAGTTTATCATGGGACTATGGCTACACCTTC	CASSLSWDYGYTF
NA	TRBJ2-5	TRBV9	13	NA	TGTGCCAGCAGCGTGACCCCCGGAGAGACCCAGTACTTC	CASSVTPGETQYF
NA	TRBJ2-2	TRBV7-2	14	NA	TGTGCCAGCAGCTTAGGGGGCCTGTCCGGGGAGCTGTTTTTT	CASSLGGLSGELFF
NA	TRBJ2-2	TRBV6-6	12	NA	TGTGCCAGCAGCCCACTCAGCGGGGAGCTGTTTTTT	CASSPLSGELFF
TRBD2	TRBJ2-7	TRBV20-1	14	NA	TGCAGTGCCCGCAGGCTAGCGGGAGAGAACGAGCAGTACTTC	CSARRLAGENEQYF
TRBD2	TRBJ2-7	TRBV28	17	NA	TGTGCCAGCAGTTCCCTAATCGCGACTAGCGGGAGTGTCGAGCAGTACTTC	CASSSLIATSGSVEQYF
NA	TRBJ1-5	TRBV5-6	14	NA	TGTGCCAGCAGCTTGGACGGCAACAATCAGCCCCAGCATTTT	CASSLDGNNQPQHF
TRBD1	TRBJ2-1	TRBV4-1	15	few	TGCGCCAGCAGCCAATGGGACAGGGCATACAATGAGCAGTTCTTC	CASSQWDRAYNEQFF
NA	TRBJ1-5	TRBV24-1	15	many	TGTGCCACCAGTGATCCAGGGGAATCAGGTCAGCCCCAGCATTTT	CATSDPGESGQPQHF
NA	TRBJ1-6	TRBV4-1	18	few	TGCGCCAGCAGCCAAGATCTTTGGGGCAGCTCCTATAATTCACCCCTCCACTTT	CASSQDLWGSSYNSPLHF
NA	TRBJ2-7	TRBV5-1	14	NA	TGCGCCAGCAGCCTGTTCAGCGGTTCCTACGAGCAGTACTTC	CASSLFSGSYEQYF
TRBD1	TRBJ2-7	TRBV3-1	13	many	TGTGCCAGCAGCCACCGACAGGGTTGGGAGCAGTACTTC	CASSHRQGWEQYF
NA	TRBJ1-1	TRBV12-3/TRBV12-4	15	few	TGTGCCAGCAGTTTAGCGCCGAATCCGAGACCTGAAGCTTTCTTT	CASSLAPNPRPEAFF
TRBD2	TRBJ2-2	TRBV4-2	16	NA	TGTGCCAGCAGCCAATGGGCGGGAGCGGTCACCGGGGAGCTGTTTTTT	CASSQWAGAVTGELFF
NA	TRBJ2-7	TRBV27	13	NA	TGTGCCAGCAGGGATGGGTTGGGCTACGAGCAGTACTTC	CASRDGLGYEQYF
NA	TRBJ2-7	TRBV29-1	13	NA	TGCAGCGTTGAACCCGTGGGAGCCTACGAGCAGTACTTC	CSVEPVGAYEQYF
TRBD1	TRBJ2-7	TRBV27	15	few	TGTGCCAGCAGCTCGGACAGGCACCCGTACTACGAGCAGTACTTC	CASSSDRHPYYEQYF
NA	TRBJ2-3	TRBV12-3/TRBV12-4	12	few	TGTGCCAGCAGTGCACACGGAGATACGCAGTATTTT	CASSAHGDTQYF
NA	TRBJ2-2	TRBV27	16	few	TGTGCCAGCAGTAACAGTTTTCAGTGGAGCACCGGGGAGCTGTTTTTT	CASSNSFQWSTGELFF
TRBD1	TRBJ2-2	TRBV20-1	15	few	TGCAGTGCTAGAGGGACAGGGGGCTTGACCGGGGAGCTGTTTTTT	CSARGTGGLTGELFF
NA	TRBJ1-4	TRBV20-1	14	NA	TGCAGTGCTAGAAGGGGCCAAAAGGAGGAAAAACTGTTTTTT	CSARRGQKEEKLFF
NA	TRBJ2-3	TRBV5-1	15	few	TGCGCCAGCAGCTTGGCACCCGAGAGCACAGATACGCAGTATTTT	CASSLAPESTDTQYF
NA	TRBJ2-3	TRBV7-8	14	NA	TGTGCCAGCAGCTTAACCACAGGGTTTGATACGCAGTATTTT	CASSLTTGFDTQYF
TRBD1	TRBJ1-2	TRBV12-3/TRBV12-4	12	NA	TGTGCCAGCAGTATCGGGACAGGGGGGTACACCTTC	CASSIGTGGYTF
TRBD2	TRBJ2-7	TRBV11-2	13	few	TGTGCCACCTCCTATAGGGAGGGCTACGAGCAGTACTTC	CATSYREGYEQYF
NA	TRBJ1-2	TRBV27	15	NA	TGTGCCAGCAGTTTATCTTCAGACTACAGTTGGGGCTACACCTTC	CASSLSSDYSWGYTF
NA	TRBJ2-1	TRBV20-1	13	NA	TGCAGTGCTAGAGGGGTCAATGGCAATGAGCAGTTCTTC	CSARGVNGNEQFF
TRBD2	TRBJ2-1	TRBV27	18	NA	TGTGCCAGCAGTTCACTAGAAGCTAGCGGGAACCCCTACAATGAGCAGTTCTTC	CASSSLEASGNPYNEQFF
NA	TRBJ1-1	TRBV10-3	14	few	TGTGCCATCAGTGAGGCCGAGACCTACACTGAAGCTTTCTTT	CAISEAETYTEAFF
NA	TRBJ1-2	TRBV5-1	14	few	TGCGCCAGCAGCTTGGTTGCCGGGGGAGAGGGCTACACCTTC	CASSLVAGGEGYTF
NA	TRBJ1-2	TRBV27	13	NA	TGTGCCAGCAGTTTATCGCTCGGGTTGGGCTACACCTTC	CASSLSLGLGYTF
NA	TRBJ1-5	TRBV6-1	14	few	TGTGCCAGCAAACCTAGGGTAGATATTCAGCCCCAGCATTTT	CASKPRVDIQPQHF
NA	TRBJ2-1	TRBV20-1	14	many	TGCAGTGCTAGAGATGAGGAGGAAAGCGATGAGCAGTTCTTC	CSARDEEESDEQFF
NA	TRBJ2-3	TRBV15	13	NA	TGTGCCACCAGCCGTGGGGGGATGGATACGCAGTATTTT	CATSRGGMDTQYF
NA	TRBJ2-3	TRBV12-3/TRBV12-4	13	few	TGTGCCAGCAGACTCGCAATCACAGATACGCAGTATTTT	CASRLAITDTQYF
NA	TRBJ2-7	TRBV6-2/TRBV6-3	16	few	TGTGCCAGCAGTTACTCGATTCAGCCTAGCTCCTACGAGCAGTACTTC	CASSYSIQPSSYEQYF
TRBD2	TRBJ2-7	TRBV5-1	17	NA	TGCGCCAGCAGCTTAAGACCATCGGGACTAGTCTCCTACGAGCAGTACTTC	CASSLRPSGLVSYEQYF
NA	TRBJ2-7	TRBV29-1	13	NA	TGCAGCGTAGCCGCACGGGATAGCTACGAGCAGTACTTC	CSVAARDSYEQYF
NA	TRBJ2-1	TRBV20-1	14	many	TGCAGTGCCAAGGGACGTCGTAACTACAATGAGCAGTTCTTC	CSAKGRRNYNEQFF
NA	TRBJ2-5	TRBV10-3	14	many	TGTGCCATCAGTGACCCTGATATCCAAGAGACCCAGTACTTC	CAISDPDIQETQYF
NA	TRBJ1-5	TRBV20-1	17	many	TGCAGTGCTAGAACATGGGGGGATGTGGATAGCAATCAGCCCCAGCATTTT	CSARTWGDVDSNQPQHF
NA	TRBJ2-5	TRBV21-1	17	NA	TGTGCCAGCAGCAAGGGGACTAGCGGTAAAGAGGCAGAGACCCAGTACTTC	CASSKGTSGKEAETQYF
NA	TRBJ2-7	TRBV4-1	17	NA	TGCGCCAGCAGCCAAGTTGGCAACCTAGGGTTCGGGGACGAGCAGTACTTC	CASSQVGNLGFGDEQYF
NA	TRBJ2-3	TRBV20-1	15	many	TGCAGTGCTAGATCGGGGGAGATTCGCACAGATACGCAGTATTTT	CSARSGEIRTDTQYF
TRBD1	TRBJ1-1	TRBV7-9	13	NA	TGTGCCAGCATTCCGGGACAGCACACTGAAGCTTTCTTT	CASIPGQHTEAFF
TRBD1	TRBJ1-1	TRBV12-3/TRBV12-4	13	few	TGTGCCAGCACCTTTACAGGGGGAACTGAAGCTTTCTTT	CASTFTGGTEAFF
NA	TRBJ1-1	TRBV6-5	13	NA	TGTGCCAGCAGTTTCGGGGAGAACACTGAAGCTTTCTTT	CASSFGENTEAFF